This T cell receptor beta chain emerged from a study of a mutant IDH1 vaccine in newly diagnosed glioma. About this clone: The antigen remains unidentified.

Stated time point: week 11, during vaccination. A 20-mer mutant IDH1 peptide at 300 ug was injected subcutaneously with topical imiquimod. Using immunoSEQ multiplex PCR, the repertoire was profiled, and TCRdb retains in-frame clones only, with some absent. The sample has about 30,000 clones, about 78% seen once. CDR3 length: 15 amino acids. Between the trimmed V and J ends, which lost 5 bases and 0 bases, there was a span of 10 bases. Germline V gene lookup returns CDR1 ENHRY and CDR2 SYGVKD. Here the sequenced sample was PBMCs, taken from a glioma patient whose treatment included an IDH1 peptide vaccine. The chain recombines TRBV10-3 with TRBJ1-4; no clear D gene. This TCR came from a man aged 30 to 45 with glioma. The CDR3 protein is CAISRELATNEKLFF. CDR3 nucleotide sequence: TGTGCCATCAGTAGGGAACTAGCAACTAATGAAAAACTGTTTTTT.